This T cell receptor beta chain emerged from a study of blood T cell repertoires in COVID-19. Study-level information: Donors in the United States, Italy and Spain gave samples during acute or convalescent COVID-19.

Method: immunoSEQ multiplex PCR; TCRdb's copy keeps in-frame clones and lacks some. Found here are 290,000 or so clones, roughly 86% of them singletons; the top ten hold less than 3%. The germline V gene encodes CDR1 PRHDT and CDR2 FYEKMQ (reference sequence). The CDR3 is 17 amino acids. V was clipped by 2 bases and J by 3 bases; unmatched bases: 13. V gene TRBV13 combines with J gene TRBJ2-7, with 7 bases that match TRBD2. The sequencing sample was made of PBMCs or T cells enriched from blood (not recorded which). This receptor was taken from a woman under 30 who had recovered from COVID-19. For the CDR3, the DNA is TGTGCCAGCAGCTTAATGGGTGGCGCGGGAGCGGTCTACGAGCAGTACTTC. Translated: CASSLMGGAGAVYEQYF.